This note documents a single TCR beta chain sequence. Its antigen is currently unknown. Germline V gene sequence: CDR1 SGHAT, CDR2 FQNNGV. This CDR3 region has 13 residues. V lost 0 bases and J lost 6, with 5 bases in between. The sample is drawn from a study of cytomegalovirus exposure and HLA in healthy donors. Regarding the study as a whole: Later genetic work tied a missense DCLRE1C variant to beta-chain V and J trimming. Most TCR sequences were seen very rarely across donors, but some public TCRs occurred in many.

The PCR ran on 60 Vbeta and 13 Jbeta primers. Clones were read by immunoSEQ multiplex PCR, and TCRdb kept only the in-frame ones, dropping some. The data contain roughly 84,000 clones, more than 60% of them singletons. J is TRBJ1-4 and V is TRBV11-2, with D unresolved. The clonotype originates from a human donor in good health. Sequencing input: PBMCs. For the CDR3, the DNA is TGTGCCAGCAGCTTAGAAGGAGATGAAAAACTGTTTTTT. Its translation: CASSLEGDEKLFF. Full variable domain (rest looked up from reference TRBV11-2 and TRBJ1-4): EAGVAQSPRYKIIEKRQSVAFWCNPISGHATLYWYQQILGQGPKLLIQFQNNGVVDDSQLPKDRFSAERLKGVDSTLKIQPAKLEDSAVYLCASSLEGDEKLFFGSGTQLSVL.